This T cell receptor beta chain was profiled in a study of blood T cell repertoires in COVID-19. About the study: Italy, Spain and the United States were the sources of the convalescent and acute COVID-19 samples. The analysed material was cDNA or gDNA that came from T cells, B-cell-depleted T cells, or PBMCs.

The germline V gene encodes CDR1 SNHLY and CDR2 FYNNEI. V was pared by 6 bases and J by 6 bases, with 9 bases of the junction left unmatched. The CDR3 is made up of 14 amino acids. Original processing methods: Amplification of reference gene primers was used by the study to estimate nucleated cell counts. Profiling relied on immunoSEQ multiplex PCR, and the TCRdb table lists in-frame clones only, not all of them. D and trimming were read from the DNA, whereas the V and J calls and clone size are those reported in that table. This sample has about 140,000 clones; about 74% occur once, and the top ten carry 16%. This clone was seen just once.

The chain recombines TRBV2 with TRBJ2-7, with 9 bases matching TRBD1. The sequenced material came from peripheral blood. The sequence came from a man in his fifties or sixties with acute or convalescent COVID-19. The CDR3 DNA follows: TGTGCCAGCAGCCCCGGGACAGGGTCATCCGAGCAGTACTTC. Translating it yields CASSPGTGSSEQYF.